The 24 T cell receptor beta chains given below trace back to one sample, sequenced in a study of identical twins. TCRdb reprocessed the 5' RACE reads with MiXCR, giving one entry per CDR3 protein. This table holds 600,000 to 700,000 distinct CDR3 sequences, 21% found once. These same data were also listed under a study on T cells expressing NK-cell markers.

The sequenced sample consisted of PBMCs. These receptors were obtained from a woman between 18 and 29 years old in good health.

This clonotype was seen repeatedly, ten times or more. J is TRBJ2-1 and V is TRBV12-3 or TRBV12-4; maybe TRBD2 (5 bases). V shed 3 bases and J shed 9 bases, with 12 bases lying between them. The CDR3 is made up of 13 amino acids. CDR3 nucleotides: TGTGCCAGCAGTTTTTGGCCCGAGGGTGAGCAGTTCTTC. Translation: CASSFWPEGEQFF.

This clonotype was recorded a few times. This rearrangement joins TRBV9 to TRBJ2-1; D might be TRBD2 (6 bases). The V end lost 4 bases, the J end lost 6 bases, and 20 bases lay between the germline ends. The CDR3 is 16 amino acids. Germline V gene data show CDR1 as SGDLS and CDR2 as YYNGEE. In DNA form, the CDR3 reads TGTGCCAGCAGCTCAAGCGCCGGGAGCCCTGGCAATGAGCAGTTCTTC. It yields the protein CASSSSAGSPGNEQFF.

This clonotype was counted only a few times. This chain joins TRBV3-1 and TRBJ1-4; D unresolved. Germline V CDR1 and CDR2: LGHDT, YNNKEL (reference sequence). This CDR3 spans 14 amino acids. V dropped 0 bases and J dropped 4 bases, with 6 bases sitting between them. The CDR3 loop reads CASSQDEVNEKLFF. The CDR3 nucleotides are TGTGCCAGCAGCCAAGACGAGGTTAATGAAAAACTGTTTTTT.

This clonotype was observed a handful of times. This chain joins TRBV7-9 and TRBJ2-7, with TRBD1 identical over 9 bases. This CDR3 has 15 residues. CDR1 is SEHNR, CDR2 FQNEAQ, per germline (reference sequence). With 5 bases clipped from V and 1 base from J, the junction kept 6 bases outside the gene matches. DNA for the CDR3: TGTGCCAGCAGCGGGGGGGACAGGGCATCCTACGAGCAGTACTTC. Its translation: CASSGGDRASYEQYF.

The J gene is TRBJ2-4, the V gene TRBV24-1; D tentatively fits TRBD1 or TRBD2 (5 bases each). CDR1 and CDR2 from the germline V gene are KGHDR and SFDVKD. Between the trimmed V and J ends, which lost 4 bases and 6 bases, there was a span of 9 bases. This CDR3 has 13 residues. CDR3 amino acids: CATSDGAANIQYF. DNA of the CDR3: TGTGCCACCAGTGACGGGGCCGCAAACATTCAGTACTTC.

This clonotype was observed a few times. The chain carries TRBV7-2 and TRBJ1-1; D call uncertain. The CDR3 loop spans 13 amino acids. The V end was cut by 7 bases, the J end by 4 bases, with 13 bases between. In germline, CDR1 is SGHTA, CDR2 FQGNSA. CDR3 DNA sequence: TGTGCCAGCACCCCAGGATTGTCCACTGAAGCTTTCTTT. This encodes CASTPGLSTEAFF.

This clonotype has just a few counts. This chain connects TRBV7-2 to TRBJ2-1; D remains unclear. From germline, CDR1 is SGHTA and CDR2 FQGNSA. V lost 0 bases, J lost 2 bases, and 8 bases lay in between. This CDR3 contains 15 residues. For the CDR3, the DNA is TGTGCCAGCAGCTTAGCGAGAACAGCCTACAATGAGCAGTTCTTC. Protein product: CASSLARTAYNEQFF.

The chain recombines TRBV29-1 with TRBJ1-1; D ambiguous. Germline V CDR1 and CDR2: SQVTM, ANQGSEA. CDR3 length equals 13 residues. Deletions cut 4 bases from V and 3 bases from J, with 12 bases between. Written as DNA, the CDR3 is TGCAGCGTTGTCGGCGGTCTGGACACTGAAGCTTTCTTT. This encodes CSVVGGLDTEAFF.

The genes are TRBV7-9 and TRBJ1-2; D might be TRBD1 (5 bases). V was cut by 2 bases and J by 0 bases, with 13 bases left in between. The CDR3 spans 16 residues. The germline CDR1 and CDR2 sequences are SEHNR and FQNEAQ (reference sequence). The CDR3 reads CASSLYGDRPNYGYTF. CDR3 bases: TGTGCCAGCAGCTTATACGGGGACCGTCCTAACTATGGCTACACCTTC.

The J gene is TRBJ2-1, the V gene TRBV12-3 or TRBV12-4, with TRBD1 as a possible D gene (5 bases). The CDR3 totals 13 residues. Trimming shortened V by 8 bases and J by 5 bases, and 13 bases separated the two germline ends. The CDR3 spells CASVSQGNNEQFF. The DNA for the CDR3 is TGTGCCAGCGTGTCGCAGGGAAACAATGAGCAGTTCTTC.

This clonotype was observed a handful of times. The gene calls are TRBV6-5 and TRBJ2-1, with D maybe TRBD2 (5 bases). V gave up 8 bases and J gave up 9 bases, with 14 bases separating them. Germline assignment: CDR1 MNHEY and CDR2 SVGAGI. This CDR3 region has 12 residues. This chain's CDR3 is CASAGPKLEQFF. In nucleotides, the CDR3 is TGTGCCAGCGCGGGTCCCAAACTTGAGCAGTTCTTC.

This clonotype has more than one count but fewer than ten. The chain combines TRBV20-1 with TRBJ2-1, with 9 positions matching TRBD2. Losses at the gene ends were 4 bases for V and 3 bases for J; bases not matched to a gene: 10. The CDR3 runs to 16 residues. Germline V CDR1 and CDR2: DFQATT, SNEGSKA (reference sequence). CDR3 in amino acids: CSATLWGGRGYNEQFF. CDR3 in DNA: TGCAGTGCTACCTTGTGGGGCGGGAGGGGCTACAATGAGCAGTTCTTC.

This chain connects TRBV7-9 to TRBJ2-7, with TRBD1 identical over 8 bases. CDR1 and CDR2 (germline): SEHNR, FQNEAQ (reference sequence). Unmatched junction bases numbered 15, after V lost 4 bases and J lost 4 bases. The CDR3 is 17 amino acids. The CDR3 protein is CASSSLPTGEIGYEQYF. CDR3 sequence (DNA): TGTGCCAGCAGCTCACTACCGACAGGGGAAATAGGATACGAGCAGTACTTC.

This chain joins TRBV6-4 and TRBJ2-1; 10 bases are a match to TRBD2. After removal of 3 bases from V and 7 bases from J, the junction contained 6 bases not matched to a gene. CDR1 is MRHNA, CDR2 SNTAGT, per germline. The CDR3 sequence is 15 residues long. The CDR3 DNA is TGTGCCAGCAGTGAAGGGACTAGCGTAGGAAATGAGCAGTTCTTC. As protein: CASSEGTSVGNEQFF.

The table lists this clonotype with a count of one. The CDR3 sequence: CASRNLGKYEQYF. The CDR3 region has the DNA TGCGCCAGCAGGAACTTGGGGAAGTACGAGCAGTACTTC. The rearrangement uses TRBV5-1 and TRBJ2-7; D uncertain. There are 13 residues in the CDR3. V was shortened by 5 bases and J by 4 bases, with 13 bases between the two germline ends. Looked up from germline, CDR1 is SGHRS and CDR2 is YFSETQ.

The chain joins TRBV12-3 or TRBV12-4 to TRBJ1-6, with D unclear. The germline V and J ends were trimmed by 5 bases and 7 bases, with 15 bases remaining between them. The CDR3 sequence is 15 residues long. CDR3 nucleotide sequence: TGTGCCAGCAGTCTCTTGGACGGGTTGAATTCACCCCTCCACTTT. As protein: CASSLLDGLNSPLHF.

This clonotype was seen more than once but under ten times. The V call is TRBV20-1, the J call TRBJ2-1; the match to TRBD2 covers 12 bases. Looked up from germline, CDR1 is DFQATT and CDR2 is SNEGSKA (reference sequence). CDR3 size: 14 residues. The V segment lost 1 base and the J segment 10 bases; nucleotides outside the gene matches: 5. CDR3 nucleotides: TGCAGTGCTAGAGCACTAGCGGGGGGACTAGAGCAGTTCTTC. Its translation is CSARALAGGLEQFF.

The CDR3 region is CATSDSTSGNEQFF. CDR3 DNA sequence: TGTGCCACCAGTGATTCGACTAGTGGAAATGAGCAGTTCTTC. The gene calls are TRBV24-1 and TRBJ2-1, with D possibly TRBD2 on 6 matching bases. Germline V gene lookup returns CDR1 KGHDR and CDR2 SFDVKD. V shed 2 bases and J shed 7 bases, with 11 bases lying between them. The CDR3 spans 14 residues.

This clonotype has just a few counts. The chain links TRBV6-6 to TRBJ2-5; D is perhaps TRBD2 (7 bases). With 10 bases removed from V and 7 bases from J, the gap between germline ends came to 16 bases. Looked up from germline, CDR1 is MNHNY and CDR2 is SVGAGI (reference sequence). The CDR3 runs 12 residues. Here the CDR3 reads CATQEGGWTQYF. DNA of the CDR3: TGTGCCACCCAGGAGGGGGGGTGGACCCAGTACTTC.

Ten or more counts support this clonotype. The CDR3 DNA follows: TGTGCCAGCAGCTTGGCACCTAGCGGACAAGAGACCCAGTACTTC. It codes for CASSLAPSGQETQYF. The chain employs TRBV5-5 and TRBJ2-5, with 7 bases fitting TRBD2. This CDR3 region has 15 residues. Germline-derived CDR1 and CDR2 are SGHKS and YYEKEE (reference sequence). J was trimmed by 2 bases and V by 0 bases; bases with no gene match: 4. Full variable domain (rest looked up from reference TRBV5-5 and TRBJ2-5): DAGVTQSPTHLIKTRGQQVTLRCSPISGHKSVSWYQQVLGQGPQFIFQYYEKEERGRGNFPDRFSARQFPNYSSELNVNALLLGDSALYLCASSLAPSGQETQYFGPGTRLLVL.

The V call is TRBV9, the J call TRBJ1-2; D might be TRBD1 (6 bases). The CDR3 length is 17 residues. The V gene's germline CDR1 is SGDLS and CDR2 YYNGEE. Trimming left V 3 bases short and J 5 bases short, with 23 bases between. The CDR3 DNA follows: TGTGCCAGCAGCGGGGGTCCAGGGACATCTCGTGTTTATGGCTACACCTTC. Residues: CASSGGPGTSRVYGYTF.

The CDR3 DNA reads TGTGCCAGCAGCTTAGGGTCTGCAGTGGCTTTCTTT. This encodes CASSLGSAVAFF. The V and J genes are TRBV7-2 and TRBJ1-1; D uncertain. V was shortened by 1 base and J by 11 bases, with 11 bases between the two germline ends. The CDR3 runs 12 residues. The germline V gene encodes CDR1 SGHTA and CDR2 FQGNSA.

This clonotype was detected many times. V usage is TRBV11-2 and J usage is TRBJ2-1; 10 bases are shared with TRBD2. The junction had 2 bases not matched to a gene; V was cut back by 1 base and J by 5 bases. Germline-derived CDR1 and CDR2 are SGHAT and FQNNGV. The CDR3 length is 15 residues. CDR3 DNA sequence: TGTGCCAGCAGCTTAGGTACTAGCGGGAACAATGAGCAGTTCTTC. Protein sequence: CASSLGTSGNNEQFF.

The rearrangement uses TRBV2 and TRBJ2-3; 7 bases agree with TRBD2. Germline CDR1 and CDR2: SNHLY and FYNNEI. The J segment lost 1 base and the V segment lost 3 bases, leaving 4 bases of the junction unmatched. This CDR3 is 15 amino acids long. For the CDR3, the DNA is TGTGCCAGCAGTGAGGAAGCGGGGCGCACAGATACGCAGTATTTT. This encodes CASSEEAGRTDTQYF.